The 10 T cell receptor beta chains in this list originate from one sample, sequenced in a study of cytomegalovirus exposure and HLA in healthy donors. Primers for the PCR totalled 60 Vbeta and 13 Jbeta. The assay was immunoSEQ multiplex PCR, and TCRdb's table has in-frame clones only and misses some. The sample includes about 120,000 clones, about 81% of them seen just once. The sample comprised PBMCs. These receptors were obtained from a middle-aged man in good health and CMV-seronegative.

This clone was detected once. The chain uses TRBV6-1 and TRBJ1-2, with D perhaps matching TRBD1 (5 bases). The germline CDR1 and CDR2 sequences are MNHNS and SASEGT. This CDR3 is built from 15 residues. The germline V and J ends were trimmed by 2 bases and 0 bases, with 10 bases remaining between them. The CDR3 nucleotides are TGTGCCAGCAGTGAACGCAGGGCGCCTAACTATGGCTACACCTTC. Protein product: CASSERRAPNYGYTF.

V and J are TRBV28 and TRBJ2-1, with TRBD2 matching 9 bases. V lost 2 bases and J lost 6; bases outside the gene matches: 8. The CDR3 is 16 amino acids. Germline V CDR1 and CDR2: MDHEN, SYDVKM. CDR3 amino acids: CASSLVSGSLGNEQFF. In DNA form, the CDR3 reads TGTGCCAGCAGTTTAGTTAGCGGGAGTTTGGGCAATGAGCAGTTCTTC. The full variable domain, in which reference TRBV28 and TRBJ2-1 provide the parts outside the CDR3, is DVKVTQSSRYLVKRTGEKVFLECVQDMDHENMFWYRQDPGLGLRLIYFSYDVKMKEKGDIPEGYSVSREKKERFSLILESASTNQTSMYLCASSLVSGSLGNEQFFGPGTRLTVL.

The chain recombines TRBV4-1 with TRBJ1-2; 12 bases are shared with TRBD1. CDR3 length: 19 residues. The V and J ends lost 0 bases and 5 bases, in that order; junction bases with no gene match: 13. The germline V gene has CDR1 MGHRA and CDR2 YSYEKL. CDR3 in amino acids: CASSQEGSGTGGKGYGYTF. The CDR3 nucleotides are TGCGCCAGCAGCCAAGAAGGCTCAGGGACAGGGGGCAAGGGGTATGGCTACACCTTC.

This clone appeared a single time. The chain links TRBV19 to TRBJ2-2; 7 nucleotides agree with TRBD1. Germline loops: CDR1 LNHDA, CDR2 SQIVND (reference sequence). V shed 6 bases, J shed 3 bases, and the junction held 4 bases outside the gene matches. This CDR3 contains 14 residues. The CDR3 region is CASREGAHTGELFF. The CDR3 coding sequence is TGTGCCAGTAGAGAGGGGGCGCACACCGGGGAGCTGTTTTTT.

V is TRBV10-1 and J is TRBJ1-6; D gene unclear. Per the germline V gene, CDR1 is WNHNN and CDR2 is SYGVQD (reference sequence). The CDR3 runs to 13 residues. The V and J ends lost 0 bases and 6 bases respectively, with 3 bases between them. CDR3 residues: CASSESLNSPLHF. The CDR3 nucleotides read TGCGCCAGCAGTGAGTCCCTTAATTCACCCCTCCACTTT.

This chain joins TRBV4-3 and TRBJ2-5; 8 bases match TRBD1. V lost 5 bases to trimming and J lost 5 bases; unmatched junction nucleotides: 7. CDR3 size: 14 residues. Germline CDR1 reads LGHNA; CDR2 reads YSLEER. The CDR3 nucleotides are TGCGCCAGCAGCTCGACAGGGGTAGGGGAGACCCAGTACTTC. Translation: CASSSTGVGETQYF.

There are a few counts of this clone. The J gene is TRBJ1-1, the V gene TRBV7-7; TRBD1 is a possible D gene (5 bases). The germline V gene encodes CDR1 SSHAT and CDR2 FNYEAQ (reference sequence). The CDR3 has 13 amino acids. V was shortened by 5 bases and J by 0 bases, with 7 bases between the two germline ends. CDR3 sequence reads: CASSATVNTEAFF. The CDR3 coding sequence is TGTGCCAGCAGCGCGACAGTGAACACTGAAGCTTTCTTT. Combining the CDR3 with reference TRBV7-7 and TRBJ1-1 gives the whole variable domain GAGVSQSPRYKVTKRGQDVTLRCDPISSHATLYWYQQALGQGPEFLTYFNYEAQPDKSGLPSDRFSAERPEGSISTLTIQRTEQRDSAMYRCASSATVNTEAFFGQGTRLTVV.

The J gene is TRBJ2-7, the V gene TRBV13; TRBD2 aligns across 11 bases. Germline V gene data show CDR1 as PRHDT and CDR2 as FYEKMQ (reference sequence). The J segment lost 8 bases and the V segment lost 5 bases, leaving 14 bases of the junction unmatched. The CDR3 sequence is 16 residues long. The CDR3 region is CASSHTGTSGDAKQYF. The DNA for the CDR3 is TGTGCCAGCAGCCATACTGGGACTAGCGGCGACGCAAAGCAGTACTTC. Filled out from reference TRBV13 and TRBJ2-7, the complete variable domain reads AAGVIQSPRHLIKEKRETATLKCYPIPRHDTVYWYQQGPGQDPQFLISFYEKMQSDKGSIPDRFSAQQFSDYHSELNMSSLELGDSALYFCASSHTGTSGDAKQYFGPGTRLTVT.

This rearrangement joins TRBV28 to TRBJ2-5; TRBD2 matches at 8 bases. From germline, CDR1 is MDHEN and CDR2 SYDVKM. The CDR3 consists of 14 residues. V lost 6 bases, J lost 4 bases, and 7 bases stayed unmatched. In DNA, the CDR3 is TGTGCCAGCAGAAGCGGGAGCGGCCCAGAGACCCAGTACTTC. Amino acid sequence: CASRSGSGPETQYF.

The chain recombines TRBV4-3 with TRBJ1-4; D is possibly TRBD1 (6 bases). CDR3 size: 15 residues. CDR1 and CDR2 (germline): LGHNA, YSLEER. Trimming pared 1 base from V and 2 bases from J, leaving 8 bases between. The CDR3 bases are TGCGCCAGCAGCCAAGCGGACAGCACTAATGAAAAACTGTTTTTT. It specifies CASSQADSTNEKLFF.